This TCR beta chain was captured by sequencing in a study of PD-1 blockade in classical Hodgkin lymphoma. Comment on this clone: No antigen is known for it.

Points from the study as a whole: The authors have not defined what causes the repertoire differences, possibly disease activity or prior therapy. When set against healthy donors, newly diagnosed patients were reported to show lower baseline TCR diversity.

As for time point: newly diagnosed, previously untreated cHL patient sample. Comparison PBMCs came from previously untreated, newly diagnosed classical Hodgkin lymphoma patients. The junction had 1 base not matched to a gene; V was cut back by 1 base and J by 1 base. CDR3 size: 15 residues. Germline V gene lookup returns CDR1 SQVTM and CDR2 ANQGSEA. Sequenced by immunoSEQ multiplex PCR; TCRdb stores in-frame clones only, minus some. Of roughly 70,000 clones in the sample, roughly 93% were seen once. The clonotype was recovered from a human donor with classical Hodgkin lymphoma. The rearrangement uses TRBV29-1 and TRBJ2-1; the match to TRBD1 covers 10 bases. Material for sequencing was peripheral blood mononuclear cells (PBMCs). As DNA, the CDR3 is TGCAGCGTTGAAGGGGACAGGGGATCCTACAATGAGCAGTTCTTC. Its protein is CSVEGDRGSYNEQFF.